This T cell receptor beta chain comes out of a study of OX40 agonist ivuxolimab in advanced cancers. TCRdb's table, derived via immunoSEQ multiplex PCR, lists solely in-frame clones and lacks some. This repertoire shows tens of thousands of clones, roughly nine tenths found once; its top ten account for under 0.25%. This clone was detected only a few times. The V end lost 4 bases, the J end lost 8 bases, and 18 bases lay between the germline ends. Germline V CDR1 and CDR2: SGHRS, YFSETQ. This CDR3 comprises 14 residues. This clonotype originated in an adult with an advanced solid tumor such as melanoma, head and neck, liver or kidney cancer. V gene TRBV5-1 combines with J gene TRBJ1-2; TRBD1 is a possible D gene (6 bases). The source material was CD4+ or CD8+ T cells sorted from blood, sampled in a trial of the OX40 agonist ivuxolimab. CDR3 region: CASSPQGTYYGYTF. The CDR3 coding sequence is TGCGCCAGCAGCCCACAGGGCACGTATTACGGCTACACCTTC.